This TCR beta chain appears in the sequencing data of a study of blood T cell repertoires in COVID-19 (dated by TCRdb to about 2020). In terms of the full investigation: The collaborator samples originated in the United States, Italy and Spain and spanned the acute and convalescent phases of COVID-19. The prospective study material was composed of cDNA or gDNA derived from T cells, B-cell-depleted T cells, or PBMCs. The dataset comprised deeply sampled blood TCRbeta repertoires from subjects exposed to, actively infected with, or recovered from COVID-19. A freely available public database, intended as a resource for researchers studying the immune response to SARS-CoV-2, is where the repertoires were released. Samples came from the ongoing ImmuneRACE study (first 160 participants) plus 1,254 subjects from 6 global collaborators. The sample metadata nearly always contained a de-identified subject ID, COVID-19 status, age in years and sex. HLA class I and class II types, where available, came from metadata supplied by the sample provider rather than from assay-based typing. Paper-wide results and their limitations: Clinical and demographic metadata were provided uncurated, with the amount varying by source and participant.

TCRbeta CDR3 regions were amplified from genomic DNA by means of the immunoSEQ Assay, a bias-controlled multiplex PCR. From the authors' description of their analysis: Nucleated cell counts per sample were estimated from amplification of reference gene primers within the assay. Sequence reads were collapsed and filtered to measure the absolute abundance of every unique TCRbeta CDR3 rearrangement. Productive Simpson clonality was computed per sample as the square root of Simpson's diversity index over productive rearrangements. TCRdb carries this immuneACCESS record with in-frame sequences only. Its versions omit some clonotypes, under half of them owing to an unresolved V gene in the studies checked, with the rest unexplained. The V and J calls and clone size come from that table; D and trimming were worked out from the DNA. This sample is represented by 130,000 or so clones; roughly 84% of them were singletons. The ten largest clones represent 1.4% of the sample.

Including cysteine and phenylalanine, the CDR3 has 18 amino acids. Just CDR3 DNA is preserved here, 54 bases in frame from base 1. Trimming leaves V shorter by 2 bases and J shorter by 2 bases, with the junction holding 11 bases beyond the gene matches. Via the germline V gene (reference sequence), CDR1 is MNHEY and CDR2 SMNVEV. Each collaborating institution followed its own protocols to collect whole blood in K2EDTA tubes. For TCRbeta analysis, collaborators shipped samples in one of three forms: frozen whole blood, isolated PBMCs, or DNA extracted from either of those sample types. This clone was recorded once. Its antigen specificity is not known. Qualities for individual bases were not recorded, and no much larger clone is one base off.

The sequence derives from a man in his sixties with acute or convalescent COVID-19. The chain joins TRBV27 to TRBJ2-3, with 9 junctional bases fitting TRBD2. Specimen: peripheral blood. The DNA sequence reads TGTGCCAGCAGTTTACGTCATGGAGCGGGGGGATTCACAGATACGCAGTATTTT. The encoded protein is CASSLRHGAGGFTDTQYF.